This T cell receptor (beta chain) was captured by sequencing in a study of blood T cell repertoires in COVID-19. Study details: Samples taken during acute and convalescent COVID-19 were collected in the United States, Italy and Spain.

After removal of 4 bases from V and 9 bases from J, the junction contained 19 bases not matched to a gene. There are 18 residues in the CDR3. Germline CDR1 MDHEN, CDR2 SYDVKM. Study members were between roughly 18 and 89 years old and lived in approximately 25 US regions. Clinical history as reported by participants underpinned cohort assignment. This clone appeared a few times. Original methodology: Estimation of nucleated cell counts was performed using reference gene primer amplification. Measured with immunoSEQ multiplex PCR; TCRdb has only the in-frame clones, and not every one. Clonal size and the V and J genes are those of that table, whereas D and trimming came from the DNA. The sample has approximately 300,000 clones; around 84% are singletons.

The origin of this receptor is a man younger than 40 who had recovered from COVID-19. Sample: PBMCs or T cells enriched from blood (not recorded which). The chain carries TRBV28 and TRBJ1-5; 9 bases align to TRBD1. CDR3 coding DNA: TGTGCCAGCAGTTCCTCCCGATCCCCGGGACAGGGTTCCAGGCCCCAGCATTTT. Its protein is CASSSSRSPGQGSRPQHF.